This T cell receptor (beta chain) was found in a study of shared clonotypes between healthy human individuals. Study-wide background: Ranging from 18 to 49 in age, donors were two women and a few men. Points from the study as a whole: Compared with clonotypes that all four donors shared, non-shared clonotypes had lower generation probabilities.

The protocol was immunoSEQ multiplex PCR, while the TCRdb copy is restricted to in-frame clones and leaves out a portion. The sample includes over a million clones, around 95% of them seen just once. In germline, CDR1 is SGHAT, CDR2 FQNNGV. Trimming pared 7 bases from V and 5 bases from J, leaving 13 bases between. The CDR3 runs 13 residues. Naive CD45RA+ and memory CD45RA-negative subsets were split from CD4+ cells. About this clone: Its matching antigen is unknown.

The clonotype was recovered from a man younger than 45 in good health. Material for sequencing was naive CD4+ T cells sorted from blood. This sample's subset: CD45RA+ positively selected. The rearrangement joins TRBV11-2 to TRBJ2-3; D ambiguous. This CDR3 reads CASTPGAQDTQYF. The DNA for the CDR3 is TGTGCCAGCACCCCAGGAGCCCAAGATACGCAGTATTTT.